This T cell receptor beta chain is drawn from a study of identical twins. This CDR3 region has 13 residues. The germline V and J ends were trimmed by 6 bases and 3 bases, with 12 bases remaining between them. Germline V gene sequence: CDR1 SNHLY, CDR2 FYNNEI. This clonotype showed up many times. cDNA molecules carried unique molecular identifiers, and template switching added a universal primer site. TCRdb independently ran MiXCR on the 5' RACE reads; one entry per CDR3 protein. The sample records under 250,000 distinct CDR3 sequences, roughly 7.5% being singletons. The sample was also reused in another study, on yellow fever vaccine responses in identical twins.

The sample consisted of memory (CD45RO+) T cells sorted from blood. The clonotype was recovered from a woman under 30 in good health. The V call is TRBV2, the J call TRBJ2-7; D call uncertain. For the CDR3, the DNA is TGTGCCAGCAGCCAAGGGAAAATCTACGAGCAGTACTTC. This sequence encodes CASSQGKIYEQYF.